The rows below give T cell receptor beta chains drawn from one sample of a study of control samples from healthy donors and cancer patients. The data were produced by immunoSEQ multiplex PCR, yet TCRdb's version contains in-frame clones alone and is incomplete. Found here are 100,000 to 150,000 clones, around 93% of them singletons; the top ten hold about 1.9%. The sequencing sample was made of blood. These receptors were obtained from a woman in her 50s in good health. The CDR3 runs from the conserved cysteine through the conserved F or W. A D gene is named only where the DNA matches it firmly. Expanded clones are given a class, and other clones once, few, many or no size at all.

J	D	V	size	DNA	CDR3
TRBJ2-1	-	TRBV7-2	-	TGTGCCAGCAGCTTGTCGGGGAGGAGCAATGAGCAGTTCTTC	CASSLSGRSNEQFF
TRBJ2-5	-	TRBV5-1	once	TGCGCCAGCAGCTTGGGGGCAGGGGGGGATCAAGAGACCCAGTACTTC	CASSLGAGGDQETQYF
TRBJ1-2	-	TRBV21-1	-	TGTGCCAGCAGCAAAGCGGAGGGGGTCTATGGCTACACCTTC	CASSKAEGVYGYTF
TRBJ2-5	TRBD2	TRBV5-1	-	TGCGCCAGCAGCTTTGGGACTAGCGGGAAAGAGACCCAGTACTTC	CASSFGTSGKETQYF
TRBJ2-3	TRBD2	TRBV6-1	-	TGTGCCAGCAGTGAATTCTTCGGGACTAGCGGGGGGATCACAGATACGCAGTATTTT	CASSEFFGTSGGITDTQYF
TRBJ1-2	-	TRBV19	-	TGTGCCAGTACCGGACCGGAAGCCCTCAAGTTC	CASTGPEALKF
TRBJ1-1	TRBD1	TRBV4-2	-	TGTGCCAGCAGCCAAGACACCCAGGGGGGGAACACTGAAGCTTTCTTT	CASSQDTQGGNTEAFF
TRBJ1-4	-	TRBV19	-	TGTGCCAGCTCCCAGCCCTTGCAGTTGGATGAAAAACTGTTTTTT	CASSQPLQLDEKLFF
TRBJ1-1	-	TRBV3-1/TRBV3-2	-	TGTGCCAGCAGTAATCAGGGGCACACTGAAGCTTTCTTT	CASSNQGHTEAFF
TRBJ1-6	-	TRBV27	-	TGTGCCAGCAGAGCAGTAGAGACCTATAATTCACCCCTCCACTTT	CASRAVETYNSPLHF
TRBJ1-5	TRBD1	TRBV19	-	TGTGCCAGTAGTATAGGCGGCGGCAGGGGGCAGCATCAGCCCCAGCATTTT	CASSIGGGRGQHQPQHF
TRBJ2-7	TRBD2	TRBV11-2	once	TGTGCCAGCAGACGGACTAGCGGGGCCCGTAGCTCCTACGAGCAGTACTTC	CASRRTSGARSSYEQYF
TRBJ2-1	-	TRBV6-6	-	TGTGCCAGCAGTTACCCCGATGTAGGGGAGCAGTTCTTC	CASSYPDVGEQFF
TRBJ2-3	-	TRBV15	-	TGTGCCACCAGCAGGGGCGACACAGATACGCAGTATTTT	CATSRGDTDTQYF
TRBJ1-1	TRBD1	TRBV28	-	TGTGCCAGCAGTCCACCCAACAGGGGGCAAGGCGGAGCTTTCTTT	CASSPPNRGQGGAFF
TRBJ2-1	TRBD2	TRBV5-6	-	TGTGCCAGCAGCCCCCTGTTAGCGGGGGTATTTAATGAGCAGTTCTTC	CASSPLLAGVFNEQFF
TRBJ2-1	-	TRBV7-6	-	TGTGCCAGCAGCTTACAGGGGGCTGGGGGTAGCGGGCAGAACAATGAGCAGTTCTTC	CASSLQGAGGSGQNNEQFF
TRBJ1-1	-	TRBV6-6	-	TGTGCCAGCAGTTCCCAGGGCATGAACACTGAAGCTTTCTTT	CASSSQGMNTEAFF
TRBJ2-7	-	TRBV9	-	TGTGCCAGCAGCGCAGTGGGGGGTGGCGAGCAGTACTTC	CASSAVGGGEQYF
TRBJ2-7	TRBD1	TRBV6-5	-	TGTGCCGCGGACAGGGTCGGTTACGAGCAGTACTTC	CAADRVGYEQYF
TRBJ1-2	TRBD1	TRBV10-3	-	TGTGCCATCAGCGCGACAGGGACAGCTAACTATGGCTACACCTTC	CAISATGTANYGYTF
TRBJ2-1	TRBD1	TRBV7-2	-	TGTGCCAGCAGCTTGCGACTCATCGGGACAGCCAAAAACAATGAGCAGTTCTTC	CASSLRLIGTAKNNEQFF
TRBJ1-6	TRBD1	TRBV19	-	TGTGCCAGTAGGAGTCGACAGGGGACGGCGTTCTATTCACCCCTCCACTTT	CASRSRQGTAFYSPLHF
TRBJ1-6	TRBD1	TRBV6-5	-	TGTGCCAGCAGCTCGACAGGGGTGGACTCACCCCTCCACTTT	CASSSTGVDSPLHF
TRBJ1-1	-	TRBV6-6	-	TGTGCCAGCCCCCCTTCCCTTACCGGGAAGAACACTGAAGCTTTCTTT	CASPPSLTGKNTEAFF
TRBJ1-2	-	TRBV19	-	TGTGCCAGTAGTATAACCTTTGGCTACACCTTC	CASSITFGYTF
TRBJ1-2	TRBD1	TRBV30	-	TGTGCCTGGAGTCCCCGGGGACAGCACAACTATGGCTACACCTTC	CAWSPRGQHNYGYTF
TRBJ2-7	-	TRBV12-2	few	TGTGCAAGTCGCTGGGGGGAGCAGTACTTC	CASRWGEQYF
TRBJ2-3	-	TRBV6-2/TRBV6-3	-	TGTGCCAGCAGTTACTCGGGAGGGGGCGCGATAGATACGCAGTATTTT	CASSYSGGGAIDTQYF
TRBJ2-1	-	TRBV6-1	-	TGTGCCAGCAGTGGAGCGGGCTACTACAATGAGCAGTTCTTC	CASSGAGYYNEQFF
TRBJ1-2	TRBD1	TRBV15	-	TGTGCCACCAGCAGAGATCAGGGGGGCTATGGCTACACCTTC	CATSRDQGGYGYTF
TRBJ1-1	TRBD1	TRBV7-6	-	TGTGCCAGCAGCTCGCACCCCGGGACAGCGAACTTTAGAACTGAAGCTTTCTTT	CASSSHPGTANFRTEAFF
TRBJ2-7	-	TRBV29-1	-	TGCAGCGTTGTTACAGACCCCTACGAGCAGTACTTC	CSVVTDPYEQYF
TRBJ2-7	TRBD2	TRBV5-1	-	TGCGCCAGCAGCCCCGGGGTAGCGGGGGGACCACCCTGCGAGCAGTACTTC	CASSPGVAGGPPCEQYF
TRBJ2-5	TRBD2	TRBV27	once	TGTGCCAGCAGTTTGACGGGAGGAGCGTGGTACCAGTACTTC	CASSLTGGAWYQYF
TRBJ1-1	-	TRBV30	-	TGTGCCTGGAGCCCCCGGGCGAACACTGAAGCTTTCTTT	CAWSPRANTEAFF
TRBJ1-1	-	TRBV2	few	TGTGCCAGCAGCCAGTTTAACACTGAAGCTTTCTTT	CASSQFNTEAFF
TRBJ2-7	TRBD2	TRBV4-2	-	TGTGCCAGCAGCCAAGTAGCGGGGGGGATGGACGAGCAGTACTTC	CASSQVAGGMDEQYF
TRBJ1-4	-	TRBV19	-	TGTGCCAGTAGCTCCCCCCGGGAAAAACTGTTTTTT	CASSSPREKLFF
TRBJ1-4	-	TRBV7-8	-	TGTGCCAGCAGCCAACCCGTAAGGGGGGCACCTAATGAAAAACTGTTTTTT	CASSQPVRGAPNEKLFF
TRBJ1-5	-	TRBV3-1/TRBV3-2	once	TGTGCCAGCAGCCAAGGGTCGGGTCTGCGCAATCAGCCCCAGCATTTT	CASSQGSGLRNQPQHF
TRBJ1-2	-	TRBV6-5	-	TGTGCCAGCAGTTACTTGGGGGGCTCCTATGGCTACACCTTC	CASSYLGGSYGYTF
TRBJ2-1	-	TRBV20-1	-	TGCAGTGCTAGTCCCAGAGAATGGATGTACAATGAGCAGTTCTTC	CSASPREWMYNEQFF
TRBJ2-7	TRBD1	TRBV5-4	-	TGTGCCAGCAGCTTGGACAGGGGGGTCCACGAGCAGTACTTC	CASSLDRGVHEQYF
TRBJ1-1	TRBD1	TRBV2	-	TGTGCCAGCAGGGGGACAGGGAACACTGAAGCTTTCTTT	CASRGTGNTEAFF
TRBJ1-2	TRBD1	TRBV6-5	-	TGTGCCAGCAGTTACTTTACAGGGGGAGCCAACTATGGCTACACCTTC	CASSYFTGGANYGYTF
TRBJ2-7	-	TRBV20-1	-	TGCAGTGCTAATGAGGGAATCTACGAGCAGTACTTC	CSANEGIYEQYF
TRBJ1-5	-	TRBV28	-	TGTGCCAGCCACCGCCCGAGGGCCAATCAGCCCCAGCATTTT	CASHRPRANQPQHF
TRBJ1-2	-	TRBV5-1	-	TGCGCCAGCAGCTTGGACAGTGGCTATGGCTACACCTTC	CASSLDSGYGYTF
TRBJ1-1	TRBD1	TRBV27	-	TGTGCCAGCAGTTTATCGACAGGGACCAACACTGAAGCTTTCTTT	CASSLSTGTNTEAFF
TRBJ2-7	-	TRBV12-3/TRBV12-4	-	TGTGCCAGCAGTTTGGGTGTCGGGAGTCAGTACTTC	CASSLGVGSQYF
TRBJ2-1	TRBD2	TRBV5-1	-	TGCGCCAGCAGTATGTCGGGCGGGGGCTCCTACAATGAGCAGTTCTTC	CASSMSGGGSYNEQFF
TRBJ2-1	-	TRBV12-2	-	TGTGCAAGTCGCCCCCCGGATCTAAAGCAGTTCTTC	CASRPPDLKQFF
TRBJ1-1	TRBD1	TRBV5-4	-	TGTGCCAGCAGTTCCGGGACAGTACCTTCCATGAACACTGAAGCTTTCTTT	CASSSGTVPSMNTEAFF
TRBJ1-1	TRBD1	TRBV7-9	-	TGTGCCAGCAGCATTATAAAGGGGGCAGACACTGAAGCTTTCTTT	CASSIIKGADTEAFF
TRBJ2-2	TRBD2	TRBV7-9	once	TGTGCCAGCAGCCATCGGACTAGCGGAGGGAACACCGGGGAGCTGTTTTTT	CASSHRTSGGNTGELFF